These 15 T cell receptor beta chains were sequenced from one sample in a study of blood T cell repertoires in COVID-19. The protocol was immunoSEQ multiplex PCR, while the TCRdb copy is restricted to in-frame clones and leaves out a portion. The sample has about 64,000 clones, about 78% seen once. The sequenced material came from peripheral blood. The source of these receptors is a man at least 80 years old with acute or convalescent COVID-19.

The chain joins TRBV2 to TRBJ2-5, with 10 bases identical to TRBD1. With 5 bases clipped from V and 5 bases from J, the junction kept 8 bases outside the gene matches. The CDR3 has 15 residues. Germline V gene lookup returns CDR1 SNHLY and CDR2 FYNNEI. CDR3 region: CASSRGTGVSETQYF. CDR3 coding DNA: TGTGCCAGCAGTCGGGGGACAGGGGTGTCGGAGACCCAGTACTTC. The full variable domain, in which reference TRBV2 and TRBJ2-5 provide the parts outside the CDR3, is EPEVTQTPSHQVTQMGQEVILRCVPISNHLYFYWYRQILGQKVEFLVSFYNNEISEKSEIFDDQFSVERPDGSNFTLKIRSTKLEDSAMYFCASSRGTGVSETQYFGPGTRLLVL.

The rearrangement uses TRBV5-1 and TRBJ2-2; possible D gene TRBD2, 6 bases. V was trimmed by 0 bases and J by 5 bases, leaving 8 bases between them. The CDR3 totals 14 residues. CDR1 and CDR2 from the germline V gene are SGHRS and YFSETQ. As DNA, the CDR3 is TGCGCCAGCAGCTTGGCGGGGGATACCGGGGAGCTGTTTTTT. Translation gives CASSLAGDTGELFF.

The genes are TRBV7-9 and TRBJ2-7; 9 bases match TRBD1. CDR1 and CDR2 from the germline V gene are SEHNR and FQNEAQ (reference sequence). The CDR3 loop spans 14 amino acids. The V segment lost 1 base and the J segment 4 bases; nucleotides outside the gene matches: 2. The CDR3 DNA follows: TGTGCCAGCAGCTTAGGGACAGGGGTATACGAGCAGTACTTC. This gives the protein CASSLGTGVYEQYF.

The chain combines TRBV5-4 with TRBJ1-4; no firm D call. The CDR3 sequence is 16 residues long. The germline CDR1 and CDR2 sequences are SGHNT and YYREEE (reference sequence). The V end was cut by 1 base, the J end by 0 bases, with 10 bases between. CDR3 protein: CASSLTPFATNEKLFF. CDR3 DNA sequence: TGTGCCAGCAGCTTGACACCTTTTGCAACTAATGAAAAACTGTTTTTT.

The chain is built from TRBV6-5 and TRBJ2-3; maybe TRBD2 (5 bases). Looked up from germline, CDR1 is MNHEY and CDR2 is SVGAGI. The CDR3 runs to 14 residues. V was clipped by 5 bases and J by 6 bases, with 15 bases between them. The CDR3 region has the DNA TGTGCCAGCAGTCGACTATCTTTCAGGGATACGCAGTATTTT. Encoded protein: CASSRLSFRDTQYF.

A few counts support this clone. The CDR3 spells CASIGRRPYEQYF. The CDR3 DNA follows: TGTGCCAGCATCGGGAGAAGGCCCTACGAGCAGTACTTC. The V and J genes are TRBV6-5 and TRBJ2-7, with a tentative D call TRBD2 (6 bases). The CDR3 has 13 residues. Per germline, CDR1 MNHEY and CDR2 SVGAGI. Trimming stripped 7 bases from V and 2 bases from J, with 12 bases between.

The chain is built from TRBV4-1 and TRBJ1-1; TRBD1 is a possible D gene (6 bases). The CDR3 spans 15 residues. Germline V lookup: CDR1 MGHRA, CDR2 YSYEKL. Trimming took off 5 bases at V and 4 bases at J, with 17 bases between the two ends. The CDR3 DNA follows: TGCGCCAGCAGCGACTTTGGGGGGGCGCCCACTGAAGCTTTCTTT. Amino acids: CASSDFGGAPTEAFF.

The table lists this clone with a few counts. The V call is TRBV7-9, the J call TRBJ2-5, with 8 positions matching TRBD2. The CDR3 covers 16 residues. J gave up 2 bases and V 0 bases, and 5 bases lay outside the gene matches. The V gene's germline CDR1 is SEHNR and CDR2 FQNEAQ (reference sequence). CDR3 amino acids: CASSLAGAGGQETQYF. The CDR3 bases are TGTGCCAGCAGCTTAGCCGGCGCGGGGGGACAAGAGACCCAGTACTTC. The whole variable domain, remainder taken from reference TRBV7-9 and TRBJ2-5, is DTGVSQNPRHKITKRGQNVTFRCDPISEHNRLYWYRQTLGQGPEFLTYFQNEAQLEKSRLLSDRFSAERPKGSFSTLEIQRTEQGDSAMYLCASSLAGAGGQETQYFGPGTRLLVL.

V and J are TRBV19 and TRBJ2-1; 8 bases fit TRBD2. Germline V gene sequence: CDR1 LNHDA, CDR2 SQIVND (reference sequence). J lost 4 bases, V lost 5 bases, and 4 bases had no gene match. The CDR3 runs to 14 residues. The DNA of the CDR3 is TGTGCCAGTAGTTCGGGGGGGGCGTACAATGAGCAGTTCTTC. Translation: CASSSGGAYNEQFF. The whole variable domain, filled in from reference TRBV19 and TRBJ2-1, reads DGGITQSPKYLFRKEGQNVTLSCEQNLNHDAMYWYRQDPGQGLRLIYYSQIVNDFQKGDIAEGYSVSREKKESFPLTVTSAQKNPTAFYLCASSSGGAYNEQFFGPGTRLTVL.

This chain links TRBV30 with TRBJ1-6, with 7 positions matching TRBD1. The trim removed 5 bases at V and 4 bases at J, leaving 8 bases unmatched. CDR1 and CDR2 from the germline V gene are GTSNPN and SVGIG (reference sequence). The CDR3 is made up of 15 amino acids. The CDR3 coding sequence is TGTGCCTGGGATAAACAGGGGCTGTATAATTCACCCCTCCACTTT. Its translation: CAWDKQGLYNSPLHF.

The chain recombines TRBV9 with TRBJ2-2; TRBD2 aligns across 9 bases. Germline lookup yields CDR1 SGDLS and CDR2 YYNGEE. The CDR3 sequence is 17 residues long. The V segment lost 0 bases and the J segment 4 bases; nucleotides outside the gene matches: 7. For the CDR3, the DNA is TGTGCCAGCAGCGTAGGTGGTAGCGGGAGACCCACCGGGGAGCTGTTTTTT. This encodes CASSVGGSGRPTGELFF.

This clone appeared a few times. CDR3 DNA: TGTGCCAGCAGCCAGGGTCGAGGTCTAGCGGGGGGGCCCGGGCAGTTCTTC. This translates into CASSQGRGLAGGPGQFF. This rearrangement joins TRBV3-1 (or the pseudogene TRBV3-2) to TRBJ2-1; TRBD2 matches at 12 bases. CDR1 LGHDT and CDR2 YNNKEL come from the germline V gene (reference sequence). There are 17 residues in the CDR3. V dropped 3 bases and J dropped 12; count of bases not matched to a gene: 15.

The chain uses TRBV24-1 and TRBJ2-5; maybe TRBD2 (5 bases). Per the germline V gene, CDR1 is KGHDR and CDR2 is SFDVKD. V was clipped by 9 bases and J by 13 bases, with 17 bases between them. CDR3 size: 11 residues. The CDR3 reads CATYTGPRGYF. In DNA, the CDR3 is TGTGCCACCTATACCGGGCCCCGGGGGTACTTC.

This clone appeared a single time. V usage is TRBV7-2 and J usage is TRBJ1-3; no definite D call. The ends were cut back, 1 base at V and 0 bases at J, with 7 bases in the middle. The germline gives CDR1 SGHTA, CDR2 FQGNSA. The CDR3 sequence is 15 residues long. DNA of the CDR3: TGTGCCAGCAGCTTAGGGCTGTTCTCTGGAAACACCATATATTTT. Its translation is CASSLGLFSGNTIYF.

V and J are TRBV14 and TRBJ2-7; no clear D. Germline V gives CDR1 SGHDN, CDR2 FVKESK. The length of the CDR3 is 13 residues. V dropped 1 base and J dropped 3 bases, with 7 bases sitting between them. The CDR3 nucleotides are TGTGCCAGCAGCCAAGTATCTAGCTACGAGCAGTACTTC. The encoded protein is CASSQVSSYEQYF.